This T cell receptor beta chain appears in the sequencing data of a study of CD8 T cells in Susac syndrome. Germline V lookup: CDR1 KGHSH, CDR2 LQKENI. V lost 6 bases, J lost 2 bases, and 8 bases stayed unmatched. This CDR3 has 15 amino acids. An input of 0.5 to 1 ug of RNA was subjected to reverse transcription using random hexamers. One entry per CDR3 protein, called by TCRdb with MiXCR from the immunoSEQ multiplex PCR reads. The table records about 160,000 distinct CDR3 sequences, approximately 94% of them present only once. Stable or active relapsing-remitting multiple sclerosis, untreated and meeting revised McDonald criteria, defined the controls.

Sequencing input: CD4+ T cells from PBMCs. This sequence originates from a human donor with multiple sclerosis. J is TRBJ2-7 and V is TRBV18; 9 bases are shared with TRBD1. CDR3 sequence reads: CASSPTTGGAYEQYF. The CDR3 region has the DNA TGTGCCAGCTCCCCTACGACAGGGGGGGCCTACGAGCAGTACTTC. Using reference TRBV18 and TRBJ2-7 for the parts outside the CDR3, the full variable domain is NAGVMQNPRHLVRRRGQEARLRCSPMKGHSHVYWYRQLPEEGLKFMVYLQKENIIDESGMPKERFSAEFPKEGPSILRIQQVVRGDSAAYFCASSPTTGGAYEQYFGPGTRLTVT.